Described below is a single TCR beta chain sequence and its context. Its antigen target is currently unknown. Base quality data are lacking; no much larger clone is found one base away. Donors were around 37 systemically healthy Caucasian individuals from Russia aged roughly 6 to 100 years. Roughly 9.5 milliliters of peripheral blood were drawn from each donor into EDTA-treated Vacutainer tubes. Ficoll-Paque density-gradient centrifugation was used to isolate PBMCs, with at least 6.5 million per sample. Trizol reagent was used to extract total RNA from PBMCs, with at least 5.5 micrograms per sample. Naive CD45RAhigh/CD27high T cell percentages were measured by flow cytometry on a PBMC aliquot from every donor. Receptors were amplified or captured by 5' RACE. Reads for this sample came from an Illumina HiSeq 2500. A second PCR of about 7 to 12 cycles was performed with a sample-barcoded 5' primer and a J-beta primer mix. A unique molecular identifier was introduced onto each TCR beta cDNA molecule by a template-switch 5' adaptor carrying 12 random nucleotides. At least 2.5 million CDR3-containing paired-end reads were obtained from each sample. All of the RNA was converted into first-strand cDNA using the Mint cDNA synthesis kit, with a TRBC-specific oligonucleotide serving as the primer. All cDNA was treated with uracil-DNA glycosylase and then went through a first 18-cycle PCR with the universal primers M1SS and BC2_uni_R. Under the source paper's analysis protocol: For normalization, 1 million high-quality reads, each with a distinct molecular identifier, were randomly selected from each sample. Instead of being binned into consensus sequences, reads with shared molecular identifiers were discarded. MiTCR, run with a Q25 quality threshold and the strictest error-elimination algorithm, handled CDR3 identification, clonotype clustering and error correction. A nonparametric unseen species model using Euler transformation provided a lower-bound estimate of total TCR beta diversity. Starting from the raw public reads, TCRdb applied fastp trimming at Q25, assembled clones with MiXCR and retained in-frame beta chains. All rows with the same CDR3 protein become a single entry with the most common DNA and genes. These V and J calls rely on TCRdb rather than the paper's analysis. The sample table holds 800,000 to 900,000 distinct CDR3 sequences, of which approximately 67% were seen once. The ten biggest clones cover about 27% of the sample.

The data are from a study of blood T cells in healthy people across ages (dated by TCRdb to the mid-2010s). Concerning the study at large: In model experiments, template switching captured about one uniquely barcoded TCR beta cDNA molecule for every two T cells. Using deep sequencing normalized with unique cDNA molecular identifiers, the study measured how TCR beta repertoire diversity changes with age. Four age groups were formed from the donors: young (average approximately 15 years), middle-aged (around 41), aged (about 68) and long-lived (less than 85). To avoid experimental bias, donors of different ages were spread randomly across the sequencing lanes. Using the same blood draw, the study looked at two additional independent replicas of 1 million unique cDNA reads for two donors, one aged 18 to 30 and the other aged 80 or older.

Study-wide findings and limitations: Bulk unsorted PBMC profiling prevented conclusive comparison of naive and antigen-experienced compartments. Because the CMV infection status of the donors was unknown, age-related changes in expanded clonotypes may potentially have been confounded. Observed TCR beta diversity per million T cells fell roughly linearly with age, and a significant reduction was already apparent by age approximately 41. Estimates of total diversity based on one million sequenced T cells were regarded as lower bounds and as underestimates. The percentage of naive T cells measured by flow cytometry correlated strongly with observed TCR beta diversity. Compared with the aged group, the long-lived group had more naive CD4+ T cells, fewer expanded clones and increased TCR diversity, a pattern suggesting age selection.

The TCR originated in a man aged 25-45 years in good health. The sample was blood.

The CDR3 corresponds to CASYGDRTNYGYTF. The DNA sequence reads TGTGCCAGCTATGGGGACAGGACTAACTATGGCTACACCTTC. The rearrangement joined TRBV18 to TRBJ1-2; 8 of the junction bases match TRBD1. Trimmed from V: 7 bases; trimmed from J: 0 bases; junction bases lacking a gene match: 4. CDR1 KGHSH and CDR2 LQKENI are derived from the germline V gene. The CDR3 spans 14 residues, from the cysteine through the phenylalanine. This entry keeps only the CDR3 DNA: 42 bases, framed from base 1.